Listed below are T cell receptor beta chains from one sample, sequenced in a study of beta chain features in type 1 diabetes. This table comes from immunoSEQ multiplex PCR, and its TCRdb copy is limited to in-frame clones, with some not included. The data show about 160,000 clones, around 63% seen once. The sequencing input was naive CD4+ T cells from blood. The receptors were sampled from a man under 40 with type 1 diabetes. Each CDR3 is given with its conserved first and last residue. The order of the fields is CDR3 length, V gene, D gene, clone size, J gene, CDR3 protein, CDR3 DNA. D genes are given only for firm matches. Expanded clones get a size class; other rows say once, few or many, or leave the size out.

13	TRBV6-1	-	-	TRBJ2-4	CASSPGGLNIQYF	TGTGCCAGCAGTCCCGGAGGGCTCAACATTCAGTACTTC
14	TRBV9	-	-	TRBJ2-5	CASSSPGYQETQYF	TGTGCCAGCAGCTCTCCAGGGTACCAAGAGACCCAGTACTTC
15	TRBV7-9	-	once	TRBJ2-7	CASSVRGTYSYEQYF	TGTGCCAGCAGCGTACGGGGCACTTACTCCTACGAGCAGTACTTC
16	TRBV23-1	TRBD1	few	TRBJ1-3	CASPRGQVNSGNTIYF	TGCGCCAGCCCCCGAGGACAGGTGAACTCTGGAAACACCATATATTTT
17	TRBV27	TRBD2	-	TRBJ2-3	CASSLRTSGVQAGTQYF	TGTGCCAGCAGTTTACGGACTAGCGGGGTCCAGGCGGGTACGCAGTATTTT
16	TRBV30	-	few	TRBJ1-6	CAWSREGPLLGSPLHF	TGTGCCTGGAGTCGGGAGGGACCGTTGTTGGGTTCACCCCTCCACTTT
15	TRBV10-3	-	-	TRBJ2-7	CAMRSGTKGSYEQYF	TGTGCCATGAGGTCGGGGACAAAAGGGTCCTACGAGCAGTACTTC
14	TRBV5-1	TRBD1	-	TRBJ2-5	CASSPGTDQETQYF	TGCGCCAGCAGCCCCGGGACAGACCAAGAGACCCAGTACTTC
14	TRBV7-2	-	-	TRBJ2-3	CASSSRDIRDTQYF	TGTGCCAGCAGCAGCCGGGACATCAGAGATACGCAGTATTTT
14	TRBV4-3	TRBD1	-	TRBJ2-3	CASSQDRGPDTQYF	TGCGCCAGCAGCCAAGACAGGGGGCCAGATACGCAGTATTTT
14	TRBV4-1	TRBD1	-	TRBJ2-7	CASSQGQVFYEQYF	TGCGCCAGCAGCCAGGGACAGGTGTTCTACGAGCAGTACTTC
15	TRBV7-9	TRBD1	-	TRBJ2-7	CASSYPGQGTYEQYF	TGTGCCAGCAGCTATCCGGGACAGGGGACCTACGAGCAGTACTTC
15	TRBV6-5	TRBD1	-	TRBJ2-3	CASSYGDSYTDTQYF	TGTGCCAGCAGTTACGGGGACAGTTACACAGATACGCAGTATTTT
14	TRBV30	TRBD2	-	TRBJ2-3	CAWRPGTSVSTQYF	TGTGCCTGGAGACCCGGGACTAGCGTGAGTACGCAGTATTTT
12	TRBV29-1	-	-	TRBJ2-7	CSTRDGAYEQYF	TGCAGCACCCGGGACGGGGCCTACGAGCAGTACTTC
13	TRBV7-6	-	few	TRBJ2-7	CASSANPPGEQYF	TGTGCCAGCAGCGCAAACCCGCCGGGGGAGCAGTACTTC
12	TRBV29-1	TRBD1	-	TRBJ1-1	CSVDRGNTEAFF	TGCAGCGTCGACAGGGGAAACACTGAAGCTTTCTTT
14	TRBV6-6	-	-	TRBJ2-3	CASSYSIGTDTQYF	TGTGCCAGCAGTTACTCGATTGGCACAGATACGCAGTATTTT
14	TRBV6-1	-	-	TRBJ1-2	CASSESSMIYGYTF	TGTGCCAGCAGTGAATCATCCATGATCTATGGCTACACCTTC
14	TRBV7-2	-	-	TRBJ2-5	CASSLSGIQETQYF	TGTGCCAGCAGCCTGTCAGGGATCCAAGAGACCCAGTACTTC
15	TRBV2	-	-	TRBJ2-1	CASSRTGSSYNEQFF	TGTGCCAGCAGCAGGACTGGGAGCTCCTACAATGAGCAGTTCTTC
15	TRBV12-5	TRBD2	-	TRBJ2-2	CASANLAGLGGELFF	TGTGCTAGTGCTAACCTAGCGGGGCTGGGCGGGGAGCTGTTTTTT
13	TRBV30	-	-	TRBJ2-2	CAWSQQGSGELFF	TGTGCCTGGAGTCAACAGGGCTCCGGGGAGCTGTTTTTT
11	TRBV29-1	-	-	TRBJ1-2	CSVTGNYGYTF	TGCAGCGTCACAGGCAACTATGGCTACACCTTC
14	TRBV7-6	-	few	TRBJ2-5	CASSPTRTAETQYF	TGTGCCAGCAGCCCAACTCGGACAGCAGAGACCCAGTACTTC
15	TRBV7-2	-	-	TRBJ1-6	CASSPGGGFNSPLHF	TGTGCCAGCAGCCCCGGAGGGGGATTTAATTCACCCCTCCACTTT
16	TRBV4-3	-	-	TRBJ1-1	CASSQDPGPGDTEAFF	TGCGCCAGCAGCCAAGATCCTGGACCGGGAGACACTGAAGCTTTCTTT
13	TRBV18	-	-	TRBJ2-7	CASSRGRSYEQYF	TGTGCCAGCTCACGTGGACGGTCCTACGAGCAGTACTTC
15	TRBV7-8	-	-	TRBJ2-1	CASSLRERSYNEQFF	TGTGCCAGCAGCCTAAGGGAACGCTCCTACAATGAGCAGTTCTTC